This T cell receptor (beta chain) was recovered during a study of radiation and T cells in renal cell carcinoma. About the study: Nephrectomy followed 15 Gy stereotactic body radiation by 4 weeks.

The table came from immunoSEQ multiplex PCR; TCRdb's copy has only in-frame clones and leaves some out. The sample contains 160,000 or so clones, 87% of which appear only once. Germline CDR1 and CDR2: MNHNY and SVGAGI (reference sequence). The CDR3 has 15 amino acids. Trimming took off 4 bases at V and 0 bases at J, with 13 bases between the two ends. Stated time point: blood 2 weeks post-SBRT. Regarding treatment: 15 Gy SBRT to primary tumor, nephrectomy 4 weeks later. Radiation-treated patients gave blood at baseline, week 2 and week 4. This renal cell carcinoma was of the clear cell type. Sequenced material: blood, taken from a patient whose treatment included radiotherapy and nephrectomy. This chain links TRBV6-6 with TRBJ2-7, with D uncertain. The TCR was taken from a woman between 45 and 65 years old with renal cell carcinoma. The CDR3 loop is CASSWISYSSYEQYF. In DNA form, the CDR3 reads TGTGCCAGCAGTTGGATTTCCTATAGCTCCTACGAGCAGTACTTC.